The clone carrying this TCR beta chain occurred a few times. The antigen remains unidentified. This specimen belongs to a study of response to subunit inactivated influenza vaccine. TCRdb reanalysed the RT-PCR reads using MiXCR and keeps one entry per CDR3 protein. The sample yields approximately 730,000 distinct CDR3 sequences, around 14% seen once. Study observations and caveats: T cells newly recruited by each seasonal influenza vaccination are few, the authors suggested.

This TCR derives from a man over 45 who received an inactivated influenza vaccine. The material sequenced was PBMCs from blood, taken less than 15 days before vaccination.

The CDR3, as DNA: TGTGCCAGCAGTCTCTCTAGCCTTGAGCAGTTCTTC. Encoded protein: CASSLSSLEQFF. The chain has TRBV6-6 and TRBJ2-1; tentative D call: TRBD2 (5 bases). The CDR3 is 12 amino acids. V lost 5 bases and J lost 9, with 11 bases in between. Germline loops: CDR1 MNHNY, CDR2 SVGAGI (reference sequence).